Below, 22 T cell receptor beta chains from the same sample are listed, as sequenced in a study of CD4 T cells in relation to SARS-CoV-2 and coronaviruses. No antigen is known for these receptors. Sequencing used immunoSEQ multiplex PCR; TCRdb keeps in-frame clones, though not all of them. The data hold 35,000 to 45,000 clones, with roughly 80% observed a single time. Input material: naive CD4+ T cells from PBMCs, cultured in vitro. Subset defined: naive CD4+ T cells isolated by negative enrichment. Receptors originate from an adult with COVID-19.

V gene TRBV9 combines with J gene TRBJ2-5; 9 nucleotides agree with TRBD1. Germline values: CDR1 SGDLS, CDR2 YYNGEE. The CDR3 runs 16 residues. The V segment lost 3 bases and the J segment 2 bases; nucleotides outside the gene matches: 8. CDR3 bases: TGTGCCAGCAGCGGGGGGGCGGGACAGGGACAAGAGACCCAGTACTTC. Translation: CASSGGAGQGQETQYF. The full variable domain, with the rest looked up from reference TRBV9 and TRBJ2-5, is DSGVTQTPKHLITATGQRVTLRCSPRSGDLSVYWYQQSLDQGLQFLIQYYNGEERAKGNILERFSAQQFPDLHSELNLSSLELGDSALYFCASSGGAGQGQETQYFGPGTRLLVL.

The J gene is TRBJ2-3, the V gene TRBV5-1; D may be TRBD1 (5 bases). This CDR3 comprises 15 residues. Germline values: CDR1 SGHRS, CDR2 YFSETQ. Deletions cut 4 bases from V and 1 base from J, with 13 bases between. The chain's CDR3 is CASSTQGIGTDTQYF. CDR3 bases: TGCGCCAGCAGCACGCAGGGTATCGGCACAGATACGCAGTATTTT. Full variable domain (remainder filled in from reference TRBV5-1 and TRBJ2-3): KAGVTQTPRYLIKTRGQQVTLSCSPISGHRSVSWYQQTPGQGLQFLFEYFSETQRNKGNFPGRFSGRQFSNSRSEMNVSTLELGDSALYLCASSTQGIGTDTQYFGPGTRLTVL.

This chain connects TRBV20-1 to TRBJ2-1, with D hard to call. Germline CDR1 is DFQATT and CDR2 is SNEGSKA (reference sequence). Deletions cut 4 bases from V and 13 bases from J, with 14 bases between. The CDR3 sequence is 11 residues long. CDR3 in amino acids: CSAIGVSGQFF. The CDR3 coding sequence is TGCAGTGCTATTGGGGTTAGTGGTCAGTTCTTC.

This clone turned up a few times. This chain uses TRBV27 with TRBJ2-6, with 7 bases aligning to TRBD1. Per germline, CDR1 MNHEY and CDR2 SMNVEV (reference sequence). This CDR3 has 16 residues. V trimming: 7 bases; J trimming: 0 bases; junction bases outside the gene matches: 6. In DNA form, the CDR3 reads TGTGCCAGCAAAAGACAGGGCTCCTCTGGGGCCAACGTCCTGACTTTC. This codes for CASKRQGSSGANVLTF.

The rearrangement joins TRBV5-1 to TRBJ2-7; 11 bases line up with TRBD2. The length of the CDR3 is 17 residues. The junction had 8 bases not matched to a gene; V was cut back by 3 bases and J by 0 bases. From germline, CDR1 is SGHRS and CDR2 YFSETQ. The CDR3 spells CASSWGTSGFSSYEQYF. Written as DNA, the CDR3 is TGCGCCAGCAGCTGGGGGACTAGCGGCTTTAGCTCCTACGAGCAGTACTTC.

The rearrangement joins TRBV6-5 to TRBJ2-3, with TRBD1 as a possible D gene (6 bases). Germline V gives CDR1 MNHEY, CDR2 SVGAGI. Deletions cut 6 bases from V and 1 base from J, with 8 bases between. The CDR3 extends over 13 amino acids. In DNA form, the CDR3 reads TGTGCCAGCAGAGGGGGAGGCACAGATACGCAGTATTTT. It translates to CASRGGGTDTQYF.

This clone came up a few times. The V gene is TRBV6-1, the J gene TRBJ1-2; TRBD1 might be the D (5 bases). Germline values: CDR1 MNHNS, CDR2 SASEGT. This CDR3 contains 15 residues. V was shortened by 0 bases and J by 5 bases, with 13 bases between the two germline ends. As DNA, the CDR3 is TGTGCCAGCAGTGAAGCGGGGCAGATCACGTATGGCTACACCTTC. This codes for CASSEAGQITYGYTF.

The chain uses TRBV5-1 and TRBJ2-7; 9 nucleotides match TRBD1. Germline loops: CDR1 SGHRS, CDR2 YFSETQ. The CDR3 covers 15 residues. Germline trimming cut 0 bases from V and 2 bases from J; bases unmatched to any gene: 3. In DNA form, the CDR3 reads TGCGCCAGCAGCTTGGGGGACAGGGACACCTACGAGCAGTACTTC. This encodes CASSLGDRDTYEQYF.

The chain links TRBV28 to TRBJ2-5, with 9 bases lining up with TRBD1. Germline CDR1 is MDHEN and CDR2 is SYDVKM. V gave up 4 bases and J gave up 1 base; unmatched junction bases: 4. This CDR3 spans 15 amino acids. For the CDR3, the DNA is TGTGCCAGCAGTTATGGGACAGGGAGCCAAGAGACCCAGTACTTC. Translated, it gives CASSYGTGSQETQYF.

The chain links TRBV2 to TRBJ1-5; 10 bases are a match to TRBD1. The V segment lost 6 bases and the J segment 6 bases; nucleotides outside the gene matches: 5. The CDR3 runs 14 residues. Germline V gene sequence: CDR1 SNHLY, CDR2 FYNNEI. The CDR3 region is CASRDRGEVQPQHF. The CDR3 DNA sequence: TGTGCCAGCAGGGACAGGGGGGAGGTTCAGCCCCAGCATTTT.

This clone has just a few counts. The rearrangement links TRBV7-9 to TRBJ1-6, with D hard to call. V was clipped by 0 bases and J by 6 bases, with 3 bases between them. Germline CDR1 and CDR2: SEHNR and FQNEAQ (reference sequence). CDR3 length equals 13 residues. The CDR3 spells CASSLASNSPLHF. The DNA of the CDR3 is TGTGCCAGCAGCTTAGCTTCTAATTCACCCCTCCACTTT.

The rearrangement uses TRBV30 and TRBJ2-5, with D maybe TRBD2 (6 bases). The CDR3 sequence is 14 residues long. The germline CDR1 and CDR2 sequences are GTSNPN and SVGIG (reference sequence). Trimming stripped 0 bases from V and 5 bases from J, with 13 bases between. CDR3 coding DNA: TGTGCCTGGAGTGTGACTAGGTGGATGGAGACCCAGTACTTC. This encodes CAWSVTRWMETQYF.

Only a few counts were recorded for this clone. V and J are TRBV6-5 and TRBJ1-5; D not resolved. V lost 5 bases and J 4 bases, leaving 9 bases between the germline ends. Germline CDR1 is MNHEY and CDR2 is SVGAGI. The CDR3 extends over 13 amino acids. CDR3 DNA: TGTGCCAGCAGTATGGGCGAGAATCAGCCCCAGCATTTT. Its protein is CASSMGENQPQHF.

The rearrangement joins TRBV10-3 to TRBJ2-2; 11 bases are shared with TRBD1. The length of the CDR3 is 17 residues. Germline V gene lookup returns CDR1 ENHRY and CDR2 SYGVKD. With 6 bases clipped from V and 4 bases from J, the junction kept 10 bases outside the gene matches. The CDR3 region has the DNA TGTGCCATCAGCCATCCGGACAGGGGGCAGGGCACCGGGGAGCTGTTTTTT. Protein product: CAISHPDRGQGTGELFF.

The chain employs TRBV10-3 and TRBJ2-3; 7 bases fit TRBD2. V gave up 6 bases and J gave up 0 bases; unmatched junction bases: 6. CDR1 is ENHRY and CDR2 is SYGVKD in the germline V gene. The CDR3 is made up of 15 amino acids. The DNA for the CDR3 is TGTGCCATCAGCTTCTCCGGGGGGAGCACAGATACGCAGTATTTT. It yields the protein CAISFSGGSTDTQYF.

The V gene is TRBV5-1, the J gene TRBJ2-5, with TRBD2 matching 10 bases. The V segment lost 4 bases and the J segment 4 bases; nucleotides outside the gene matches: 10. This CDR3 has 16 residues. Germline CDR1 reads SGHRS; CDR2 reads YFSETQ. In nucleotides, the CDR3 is TGCGCCAGCAGCATCGGGACTAGCGCGCAGATAGAGACCCAGTACTTC. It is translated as CASSIGTSAQIETQYF.

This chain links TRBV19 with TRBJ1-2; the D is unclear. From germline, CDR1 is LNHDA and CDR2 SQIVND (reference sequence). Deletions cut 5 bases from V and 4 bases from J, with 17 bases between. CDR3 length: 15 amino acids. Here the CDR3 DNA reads TGTGCCAGTAGTGCGAGGAACCGGGAGCTCTATGGCTACACCTTC. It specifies CASSARNRELYGYTF.

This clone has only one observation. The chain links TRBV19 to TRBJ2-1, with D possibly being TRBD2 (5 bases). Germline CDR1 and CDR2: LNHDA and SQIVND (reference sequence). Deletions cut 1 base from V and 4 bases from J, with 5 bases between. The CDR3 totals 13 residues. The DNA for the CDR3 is TGTGCCAGTAGTATAGGAGGGTACAATGAGCAGTTCTTC. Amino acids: CASSIGGYNEQFF.

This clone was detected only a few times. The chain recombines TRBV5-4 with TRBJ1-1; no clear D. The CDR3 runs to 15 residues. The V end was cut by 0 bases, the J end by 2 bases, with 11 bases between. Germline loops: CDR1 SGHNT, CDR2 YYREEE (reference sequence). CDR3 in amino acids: CASSLGLRGNTEAFF. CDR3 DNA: TGTGCCAGCAGCTTGGGTCTCCGGGGAAACACTGAAGCTTTCTTT. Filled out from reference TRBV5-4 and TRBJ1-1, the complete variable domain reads ETGVTQSPTHLIKTRGQQVTLRCSSQSGHNTVSWYQQALGQGPQFIFQYYREEENGRGNFPPRFSGLQFPNYSSELNVNALELDDSALYLCASSLGLRGNTEAFFGQGTRLTVV.

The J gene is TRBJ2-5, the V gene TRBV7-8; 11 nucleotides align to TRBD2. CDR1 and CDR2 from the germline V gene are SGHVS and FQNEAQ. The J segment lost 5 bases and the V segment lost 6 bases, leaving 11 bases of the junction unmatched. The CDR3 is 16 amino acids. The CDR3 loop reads CASSFIGLAGGETQYF. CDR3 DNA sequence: TGTGCCAGCAGTTTTATCGGACTAGCGGGTGGGGAGACCCAGTACTTC.

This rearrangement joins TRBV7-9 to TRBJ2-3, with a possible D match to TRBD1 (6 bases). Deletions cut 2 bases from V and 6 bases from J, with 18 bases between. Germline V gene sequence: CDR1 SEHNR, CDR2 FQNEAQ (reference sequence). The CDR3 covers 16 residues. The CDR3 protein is CASSLQGTTRADTQYF. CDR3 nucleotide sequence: TGTGCCAGCAGCTTACAGGGGACGACACGAGCGGATACGCAGTATTTT.

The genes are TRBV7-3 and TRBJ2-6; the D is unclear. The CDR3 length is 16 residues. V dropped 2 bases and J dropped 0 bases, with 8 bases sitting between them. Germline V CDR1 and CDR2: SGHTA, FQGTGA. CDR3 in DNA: TGTGCCAGCAGCTTATCGGCGATCTCTGGGGCCAACGTCCTGACTTTC. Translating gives CASSLSAISGANVLTF.